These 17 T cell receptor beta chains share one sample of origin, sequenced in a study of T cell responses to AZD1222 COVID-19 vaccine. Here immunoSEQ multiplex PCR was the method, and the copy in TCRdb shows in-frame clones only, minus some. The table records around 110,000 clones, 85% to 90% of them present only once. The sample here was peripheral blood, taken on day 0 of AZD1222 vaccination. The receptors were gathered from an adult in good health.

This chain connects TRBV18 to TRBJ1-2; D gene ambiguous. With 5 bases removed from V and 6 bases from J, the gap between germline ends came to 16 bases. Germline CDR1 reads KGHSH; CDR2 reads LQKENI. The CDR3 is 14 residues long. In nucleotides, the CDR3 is TGTGCCAGCTCAACCACGGGTACAACGGATGGCTACACCTTC. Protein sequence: CASSTTGTTDGYTF.

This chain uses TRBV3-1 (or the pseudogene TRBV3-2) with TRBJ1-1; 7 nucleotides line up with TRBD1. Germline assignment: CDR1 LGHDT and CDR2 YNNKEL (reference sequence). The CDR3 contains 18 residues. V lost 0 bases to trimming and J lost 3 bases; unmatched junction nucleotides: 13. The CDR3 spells CASSQDLDREIWDTEAFF. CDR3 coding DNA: TGTGCCAGCAGCCAAGATCTCGACAGGGAGATATGGGACACTGAAGCTTTCTTT.

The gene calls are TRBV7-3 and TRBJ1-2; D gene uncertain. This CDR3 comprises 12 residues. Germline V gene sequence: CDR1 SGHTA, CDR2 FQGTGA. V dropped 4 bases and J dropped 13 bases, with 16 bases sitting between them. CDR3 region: CASSSNGPPSTF. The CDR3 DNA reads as TGTGCCAGCAGCTCCAACGGGCCTCCAAGCACCTTC.

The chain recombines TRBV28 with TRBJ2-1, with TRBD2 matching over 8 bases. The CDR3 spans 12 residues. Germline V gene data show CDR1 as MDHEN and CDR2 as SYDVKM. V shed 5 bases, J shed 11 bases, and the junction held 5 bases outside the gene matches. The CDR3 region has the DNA TGTGCCAGCAGTGTTACTAGCGGCAAGCAGTTCTTC. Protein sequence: CASSVTSGKQFF.

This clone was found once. The CDR3 DNA sequence: TGTGCCAGCAGCTTAGCTTTGAACACTGAAGCTTTCTTT. This gives the protein CASSLALNTEAFF. This chain joins TRBV7-3 and TRBJ1-1; D not resolved. CDR3 length: 13 amino acids. V dropped 2 bases and J dropped 0 bases, with 4 bases sitting between them. Germline assignment: CDR1 SGHTA and CDR2 FQGTGA.

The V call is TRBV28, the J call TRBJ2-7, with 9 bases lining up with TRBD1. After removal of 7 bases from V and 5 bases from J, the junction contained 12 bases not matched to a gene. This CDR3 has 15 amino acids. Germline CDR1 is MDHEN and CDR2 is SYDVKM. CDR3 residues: CASTKPGQGTNEQYF. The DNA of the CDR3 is TGTGCCAGCACCAAACCGGGACAGGGTACCAACGAGCAGTACTTC.

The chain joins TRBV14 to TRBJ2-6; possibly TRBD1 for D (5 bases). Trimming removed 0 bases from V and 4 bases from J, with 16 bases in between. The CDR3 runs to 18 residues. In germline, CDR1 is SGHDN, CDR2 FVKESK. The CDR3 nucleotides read TGTGCCAGCAGCCAAGATCCGACAGCTGCTCTGGGGGCCAACGTCCTGACTTTC. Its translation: CASSQDPTAALGANVLTF.

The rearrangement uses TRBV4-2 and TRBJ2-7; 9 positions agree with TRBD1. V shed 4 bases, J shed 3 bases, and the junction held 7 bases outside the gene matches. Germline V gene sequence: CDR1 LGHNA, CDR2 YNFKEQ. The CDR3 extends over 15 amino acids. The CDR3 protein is CASSRDRGSHYEQYF. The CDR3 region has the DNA TGTGCCAGCAGCCGAGACAGGGGGTCGCACTACGAGCAGTACTTC.

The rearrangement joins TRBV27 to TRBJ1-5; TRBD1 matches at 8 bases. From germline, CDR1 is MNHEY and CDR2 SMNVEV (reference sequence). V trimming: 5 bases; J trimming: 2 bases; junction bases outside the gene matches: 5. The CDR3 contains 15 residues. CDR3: CASSPQGQGNQPQHF. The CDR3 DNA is TGTGCCAGCAGTCCCCAGGGACAGGGCAATCAGCCCCAGCATTTT.

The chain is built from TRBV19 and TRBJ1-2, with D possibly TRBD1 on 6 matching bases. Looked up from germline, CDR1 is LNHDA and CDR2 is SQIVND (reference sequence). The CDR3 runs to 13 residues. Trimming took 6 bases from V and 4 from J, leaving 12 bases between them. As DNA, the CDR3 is TGTGCCAGTAGCCCGACAGGTACCTATGGCTACACCTTC. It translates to CASSPTGTYGYTF.

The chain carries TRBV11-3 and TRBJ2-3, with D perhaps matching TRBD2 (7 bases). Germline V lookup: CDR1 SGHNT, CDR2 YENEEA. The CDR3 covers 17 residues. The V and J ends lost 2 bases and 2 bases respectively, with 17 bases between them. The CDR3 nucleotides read TGTGCCAGCAGCTTATCCTTGGGGGGGGCGTCCACAGATACGCAGTATTTT. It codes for CASSLSLGGASTDTQYF.

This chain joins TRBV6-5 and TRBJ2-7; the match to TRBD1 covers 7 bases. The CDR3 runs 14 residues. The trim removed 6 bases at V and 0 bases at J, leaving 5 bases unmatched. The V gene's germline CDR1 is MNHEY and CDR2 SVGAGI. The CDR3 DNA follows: TGTGCCAGCAGCGTTGACAGGGCCTCCTACGAGCAGTACTTC. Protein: CASSVDRASYEQYF.

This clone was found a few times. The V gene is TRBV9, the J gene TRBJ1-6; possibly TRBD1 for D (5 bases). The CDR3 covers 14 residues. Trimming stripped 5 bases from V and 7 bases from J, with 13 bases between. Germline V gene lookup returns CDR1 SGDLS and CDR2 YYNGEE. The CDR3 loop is CASSEGTRNSPLHF. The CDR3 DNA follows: TGTGCCAGCAGTGAGGGGACGAGGAATTCACCCCTCCACTTT.

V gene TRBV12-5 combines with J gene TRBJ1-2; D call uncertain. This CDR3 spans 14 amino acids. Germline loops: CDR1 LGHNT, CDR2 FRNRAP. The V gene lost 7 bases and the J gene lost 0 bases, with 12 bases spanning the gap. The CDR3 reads CASAAGGPNYGYTF. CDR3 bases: TGTGCTAGTGCCGCCGGCGGCCCTAACTATGGCTACACCTTC.

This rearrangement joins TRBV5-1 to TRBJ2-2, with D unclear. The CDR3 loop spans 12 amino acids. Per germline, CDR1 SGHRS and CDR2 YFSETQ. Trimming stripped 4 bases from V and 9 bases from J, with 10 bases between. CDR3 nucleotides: TGCGCCAGCAGCGGCGTGGGTTGGGAGCTGTTTTTT. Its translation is CASSGVGWELFF.

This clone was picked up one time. Here the CDR3 DNA reads TGTGCCAGCAGTTTAGCAGCTGGGAATAGCAATCAGCCCCAGCATTTT. Protein: CASSLAAGNSNQPQHF. This chain joins TRBV27 and TRBJ1-5; the D is unclear. CDR1 and CDR2 (germline): MNHEY, SMNVEV (reference sequence). CDR3 length equals 16 residues. V was trimmed by 2 bases and J by 0 bases, leaving 11 bases between them.

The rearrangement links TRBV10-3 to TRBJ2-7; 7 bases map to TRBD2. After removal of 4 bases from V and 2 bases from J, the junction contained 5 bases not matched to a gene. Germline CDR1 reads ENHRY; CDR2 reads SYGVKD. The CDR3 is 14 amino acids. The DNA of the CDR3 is TGTGCCATCAGTGTTGGGGAGGGTACCTACGAGCAGTACTTC. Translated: CAISVGEGTYEQYF.